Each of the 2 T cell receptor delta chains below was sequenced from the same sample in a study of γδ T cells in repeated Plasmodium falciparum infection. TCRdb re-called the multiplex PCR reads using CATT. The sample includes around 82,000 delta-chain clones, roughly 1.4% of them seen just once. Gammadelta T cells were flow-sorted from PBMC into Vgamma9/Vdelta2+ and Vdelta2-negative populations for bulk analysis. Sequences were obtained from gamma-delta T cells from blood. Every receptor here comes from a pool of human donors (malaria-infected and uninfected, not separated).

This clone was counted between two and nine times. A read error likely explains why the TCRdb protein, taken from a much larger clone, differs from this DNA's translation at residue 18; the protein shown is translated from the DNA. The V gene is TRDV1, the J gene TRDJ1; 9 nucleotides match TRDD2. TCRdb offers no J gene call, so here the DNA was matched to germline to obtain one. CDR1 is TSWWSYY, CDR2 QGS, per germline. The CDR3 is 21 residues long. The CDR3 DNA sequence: TGTGCTCTTGGGGTCTTAGCCTTCCTACGGGCTAATGGGGGAAACACCGATGAACTCATCTTT. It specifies CALGVLAFLRANGGNTDELIF.

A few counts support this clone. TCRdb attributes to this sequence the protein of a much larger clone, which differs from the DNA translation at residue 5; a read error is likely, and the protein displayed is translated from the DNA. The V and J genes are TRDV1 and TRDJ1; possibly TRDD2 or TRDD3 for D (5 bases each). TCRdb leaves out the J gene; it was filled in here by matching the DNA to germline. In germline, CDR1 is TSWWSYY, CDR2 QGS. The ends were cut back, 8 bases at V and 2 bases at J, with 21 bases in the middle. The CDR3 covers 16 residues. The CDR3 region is CALLRGWPSGTDKLIF. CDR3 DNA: TGTGCTCTTCTAAGGGGGTGGCCTTCGGGAACCGATAAACTCATCTTT.